This TCR beta chain was profiled in a study of T-cell reconstitution after alpha-beta-depleted transplantation in children. Unique molecular identifiers were used to barcode this TCRbeta library. TCRdb analysed the PCR reads with MiXCR anew, one entry per CDR3 protein. The sample gives 450,000 to 600,000 distinct CDR3 sequences, approximately 16% of which show up once; 3% to 4% is in the top ten. Deletions cut 4 bases from V and 3 bases from J, with 11 bases between. The CDR3 consists of 13 residues. Looked up from germline, CDR1 is SGHDT and CDR2 is YYEEEE. The chain recombines TRBV5-6 with TRBJ2-7, with unresolved D. Source: PBMCs from the stem cell graft donor, taken from the stem cell graft. The clonotype comes from a human donor who donated a stem cell graft to a child with acute lymphoblastic leukemia. The CDR3 loop reads CASSQSPGYEQYF. CDR3 in DNA: TGTGCCAGCAGCCAGTCCCCCGGCTACGAGCAGTACTTC.